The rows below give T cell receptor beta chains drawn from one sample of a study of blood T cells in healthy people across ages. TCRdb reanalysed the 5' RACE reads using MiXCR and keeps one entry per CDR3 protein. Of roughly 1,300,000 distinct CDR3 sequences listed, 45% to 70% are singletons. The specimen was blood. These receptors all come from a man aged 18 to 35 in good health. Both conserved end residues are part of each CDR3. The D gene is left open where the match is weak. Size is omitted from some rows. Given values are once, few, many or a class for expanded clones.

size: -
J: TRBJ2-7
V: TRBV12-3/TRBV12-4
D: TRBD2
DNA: TGTGCCAGCAGTTTATCGGGGGGTCTCGAGCAGTACTTC
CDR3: CASSLSGGLEQYF

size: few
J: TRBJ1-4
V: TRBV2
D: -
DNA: TGTGCCAGCGGACAGACCCGGGACCGAAATAATGAAAAACTGTTTTTT
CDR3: CASGQTRDRNNEKLFF

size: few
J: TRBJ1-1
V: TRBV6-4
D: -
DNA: TGTGCCAGCAGTGACGATGAGAACACTGAAGCTTTCTTT
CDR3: CASSDDENTEAFF

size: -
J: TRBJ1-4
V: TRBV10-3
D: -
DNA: TGTGCCACTTGCGCAGAGGAGGAAAAACTGTTTTTT
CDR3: CATCAEEEKLFF

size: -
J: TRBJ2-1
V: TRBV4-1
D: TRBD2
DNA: TGCGCCAGCAGCCAAGGGTGGCTAGCGGGACCCAATGAGCAGTTCTTC
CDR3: CASSQGWLAGPNEQFF

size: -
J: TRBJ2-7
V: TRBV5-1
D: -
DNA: TGCGCCAGCAGCTTGGAACCGGGGGGCAACGAGCAGTACTTC
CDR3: CASSLEPGGNEQYF

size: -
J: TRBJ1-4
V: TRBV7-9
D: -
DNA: TGTGCCAGCAGCCGCCGCTTGGGAGGAAGCGAAAAACTGTTTTTT
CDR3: CASSRRLGGSEKLFF

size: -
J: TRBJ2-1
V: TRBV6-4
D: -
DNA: TGTGCCAGCAGTGACGGGTCATCAGGGGGGGATGAGCAGTTCTTC
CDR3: CASSDGSSGGDEQFF

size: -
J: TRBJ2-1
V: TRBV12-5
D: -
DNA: TGTGCTAGTGGTTGGGGAACGACAATCAATAATGAGCAGTTCTTC
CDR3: CASGWGTTINNEQFF

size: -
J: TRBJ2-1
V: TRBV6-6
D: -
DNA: TGTGCCAGCAGTTATGACAGGCCCCCTACAAGTGAGCAGTTCTTC
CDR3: CASSYDRPPTSEQFF

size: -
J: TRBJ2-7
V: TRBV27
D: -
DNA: TGTGCCAGCAGTTTATTTGGGACTTATTCCTACGAGCAGTACTTC
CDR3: CASSLFGTYSYEQYF

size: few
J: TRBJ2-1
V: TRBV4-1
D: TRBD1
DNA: TGCGCCAGCAGCCACCCGGACAGGTACAATGAGCAGTTCTTC
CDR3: CASSHPDRYNEQFF

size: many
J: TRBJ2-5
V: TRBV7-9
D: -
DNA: TGTGCCAGCAGCTTGAGGCAGAAAGAGACCCAGTACTTC
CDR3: CASSLRQKETQYF

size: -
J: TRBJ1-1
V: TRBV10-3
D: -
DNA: TGTGCCATCAGTGAGTCAGGTGTCGTGGAAGCTTTCTTT
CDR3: CAISESGVVEAFF

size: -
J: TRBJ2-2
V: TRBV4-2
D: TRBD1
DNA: TGTGCCAGCAGCCCCAGGGACAGCCTGGGGGAGCTGTTTTTT
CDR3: CASSPRDSLGELFF

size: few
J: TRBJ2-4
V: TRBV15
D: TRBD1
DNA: TGTGCCACCAGCAGAGATTGGGGGACAGGAAACATTCAGTACTTC
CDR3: CATSRDWGTGNIQYF

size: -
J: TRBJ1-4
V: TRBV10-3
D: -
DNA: TGTGCCACCACATCATCCGTGGGGACTTCGGAAAAACTGTTTTTT
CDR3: CATTSSVGTSEKLFF

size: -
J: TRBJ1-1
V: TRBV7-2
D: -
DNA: TGTGCCAGCAGCTTAGTTCAGGGTCGGACTTTCTTT
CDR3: CASSLVQGRTFF

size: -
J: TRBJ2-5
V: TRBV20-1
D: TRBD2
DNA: TGCAGTGCTAGAGGGGACTACCCCCACGAGACCCAGTACTTC
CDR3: CSARGDYPHETQYF

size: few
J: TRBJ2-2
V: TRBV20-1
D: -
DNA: TGCAGTGCTAGAGGACCGACTCTTACCGGGGAGCTGTTTTTT
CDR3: CSARGPTLTGELFF

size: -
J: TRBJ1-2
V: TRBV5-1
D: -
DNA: TGCGCCAGCAGCTTGGACAACCCCGGGGATGGCTACACCTTC
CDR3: CASSLDNPGDGYTF

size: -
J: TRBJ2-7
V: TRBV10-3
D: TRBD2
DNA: TGTGCCATCAGTGACCCCGGCGGGAGCTCCTACGAGCAGTACTTC
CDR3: CAISDPGGSSYEQYF

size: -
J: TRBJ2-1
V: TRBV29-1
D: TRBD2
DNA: TGCAGCGTTGTATTGCTAGCGGCACTGAGCTCCTACAATGAGCAGTTCTTC
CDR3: CSVVLLAALSSYNEQFF

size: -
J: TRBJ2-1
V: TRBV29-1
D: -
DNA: TGCAGCGTGGGGGCCAGGGGGGATGAGCAGTTCTTC
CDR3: CSVGARGDEQFF

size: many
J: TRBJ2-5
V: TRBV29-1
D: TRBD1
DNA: TGCAGCGTTGAAGCGACAGGGGAAGAGACCCAGTACTTC
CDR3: CSVEATGEETQYF

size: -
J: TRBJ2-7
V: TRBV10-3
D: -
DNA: TGTGCCATCAGGGAGGGACCCGAGCAGTACTTC
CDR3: CAIREGPEQYF

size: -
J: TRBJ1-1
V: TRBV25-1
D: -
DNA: TGTGCCAGCATAGGAGGGCCCACTGAAGCTTTCTTT
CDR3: CASIGGPTEAFF

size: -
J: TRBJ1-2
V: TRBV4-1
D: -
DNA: TGCGCCAGCAGCCAAGCAGCCCCCGCCCAGGGTAACTATGGCTACACCTTC
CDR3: CASSQAAPAQGNYGYTF

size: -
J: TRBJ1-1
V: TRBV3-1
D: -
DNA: TGTGCCAGCAGCCAAGTGGGGTCCGGGGACACTGAAGCTTTCTTT
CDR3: CASSQVGSGDTEAFF

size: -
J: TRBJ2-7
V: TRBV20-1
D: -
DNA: TGCAGTGCTAGTAGGCCTGCAGGCTACGAGCAGTACTTC
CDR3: CSASRPAGYEQYF

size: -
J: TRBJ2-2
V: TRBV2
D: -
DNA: TGTGCCAGCAGTGACGTCTCCAACACCGGGGAGCTGTTTTTT
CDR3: CASSDVSNTGELFF

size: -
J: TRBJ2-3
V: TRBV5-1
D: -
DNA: TGCGCCAGCAGCTCCTTCGGCGGGGGCTTCACAGATACGCAGTATTTT
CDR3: CASSSFGGGFTDTQYF

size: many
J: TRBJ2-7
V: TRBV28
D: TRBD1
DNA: TGTGCCAGCAGCCCCGGGACAGGGGGCTCCTACGAGCAGTACTTC
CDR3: CASSPGTGGSYEQYF

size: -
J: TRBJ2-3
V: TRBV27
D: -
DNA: TGTGCCAGCGGTTTATCCTACTCCGATACGCAGTATTTT
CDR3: CASGLSYSDTQYF

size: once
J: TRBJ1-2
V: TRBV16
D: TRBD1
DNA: TGTGCCAGCAGCCAATGGGTACCGGGACAGCTAAAGAGCTATGGCTACACCTTC
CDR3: CASSQWVPGQLKSYGYTF

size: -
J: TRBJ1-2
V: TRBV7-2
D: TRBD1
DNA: TGTGCCAGCAGCTTAAGACAGGGGTTAGCAGTTGGCTACACCTTC
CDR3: CASSLRQGLAVGYTF

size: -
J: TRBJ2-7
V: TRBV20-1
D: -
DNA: TGCAGTGCTAGACAGGGTTTAGCCTACGAGCAGTACTTC
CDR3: CSARQGLAYEQYF

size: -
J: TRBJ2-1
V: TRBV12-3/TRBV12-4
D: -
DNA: TGTGCCAGCAGTGATCCGGGTCGTGGGAGAGGAAATGAGCAGTTCTTC
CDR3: CASSDPGRGRGNEQFF

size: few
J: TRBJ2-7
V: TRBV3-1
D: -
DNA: TGTGCCAGCAGCCAAGTAAGCGGCAGGCTGATTAACTACGAGCAGTACTTC
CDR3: CASSQVSGRLINYEQYF

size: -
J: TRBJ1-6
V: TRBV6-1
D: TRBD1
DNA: TGTGCCAGTAGTGGCCGGACAGGGCAGAGCTCCTATAATTCACCCCTCCACTTT
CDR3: CASSGRTGQSSYNSPLHF

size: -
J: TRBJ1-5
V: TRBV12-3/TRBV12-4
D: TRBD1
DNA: TGTGCCAGCAGTATATTTTTCACAGGGGGTAATAGCAATCAGCCCCAGCATTTT
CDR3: CASSIFFTGGNSNQPQHF

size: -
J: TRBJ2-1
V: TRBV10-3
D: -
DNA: TGTGCCACGCGTCCGGGAGACTACACTGAGCAGTTCTTC
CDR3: CATRPGDYTEQFF

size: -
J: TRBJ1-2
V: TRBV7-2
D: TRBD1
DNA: TGTGCCAGCAGCTTACCGGGACAGCGAACTGGTGGCTACACCTTC
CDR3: CASSLPGQRTGGYTF

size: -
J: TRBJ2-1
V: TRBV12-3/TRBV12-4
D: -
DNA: TGTGCCAGCAGTTCCACCGGGACCCTACGGGATGAGCAGTTCTTC
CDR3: CASSSTGTLRDEQFF

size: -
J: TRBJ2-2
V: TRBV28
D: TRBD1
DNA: TGTGCCAGCAGCCGGACAGGGTCGAACACCGGGGAGCTGTTTTTT
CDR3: CASSRTGSNTGELFF

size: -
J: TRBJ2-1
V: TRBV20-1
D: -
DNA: TGCAGTGCACACTTAGTCGGGTCGGGATACAATGAGCAGTTCTTC
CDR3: CSAHLVGSGYNEQFF

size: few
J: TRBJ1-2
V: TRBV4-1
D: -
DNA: TGCGCCAGCAGCCAGACTAACAGGGTACATGGCTACACCTTC
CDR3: CASSQTNRVHGYTF

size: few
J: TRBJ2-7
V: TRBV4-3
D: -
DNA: TGCGCCAGCAGCCAAGATACAGGCAGGCTCTCCTACGAGCAGTACTTC
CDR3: CASSQDTGRLSYEQYF

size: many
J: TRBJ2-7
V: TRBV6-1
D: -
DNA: TGTGCCAGCAGCGAGACAGCCTACGAGCAGTACTTC
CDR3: CASSETAYEQYF

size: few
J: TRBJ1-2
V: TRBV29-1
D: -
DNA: TGCAGCGTTGGGTTTGAGGATGGCTACACCTTC
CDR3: CSVGFEDGYTF

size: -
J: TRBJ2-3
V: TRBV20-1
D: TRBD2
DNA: TGCAGTGCTAGAGTGGTAGGACTAGCAGATACGCAGTATTTT
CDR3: CSARVVGLADTQYF

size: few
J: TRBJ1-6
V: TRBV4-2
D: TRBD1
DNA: TGTGCCAGCAGCCAAGACAGGGACAGGGTCCCTTCACCCCTCCACTTT
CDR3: CASSQDRDRVPSPLHF

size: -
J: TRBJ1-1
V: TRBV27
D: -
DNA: TGTGCCAGCAGTTTGCCCAACCGACCGGGACCCGGAACTGAAGCTTTCTTT
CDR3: CASSLPNRPGPGTEAFF

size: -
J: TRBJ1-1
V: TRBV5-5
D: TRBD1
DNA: TGTGCCAGTACTCAGGGGGCTGAAGCTTTCTTT
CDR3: CASTQGAEAFF

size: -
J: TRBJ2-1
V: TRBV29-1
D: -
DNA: TGCAGCGTTGAAGGTTGGCAGACAAAATACAATGAGCAGTTCTTC
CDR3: CSVEGWQTKYNEQFF